Listed here are 25 T cell receptor beta chains from one sample, sequenced in a study of T-cell reconstitution after alpha-beta-depleted transplantation in children. Researchers prepared the TCRbeta library using unique molecular identifiers, the study reports. Via MiXCR, TCRdb re-called the PCR reads, giving one row per CDR3 protein. The sample records 200,000 or so distinct CDR3 sequences, approximately 6.3% being singletons. The sample consisted of PBMCs, taken before TCRalphabeta/CD19-depleted stem cell transplant. The source is a boy under 10 years old with acute lymphoblastic leukemia, due to receive a stem cell transplant.

This clonotype was seen at least ten times. The V and J genes are TRBV20-1 and TRBJ2-1; 8 bases are a match to TRBD2. CDR3 length equals 12 residues. Germline assignment: CDR1 DFQATT and CDR2 SNEGSKA (reference sequence). The CDR3 region is CRTSGSYNEQFF. The DNA of the CDR3 is TGCAGAACTAGCGGCTCCTACAATGAGCAGTTCTTC.

In its sample, this clonotype was seen many times. V is TRBV4-3 and J is TRBJ2-1, with unresolved D. The CDR3 loop spans 13 amino acids. Per germline, CDR1 LGHNA and CDR2 YSLEER. Deletions cut 5 bases from V and 8 bases from J, with 13 bases between. This CDR3 is CASSKVPGHEQFF. CDR3 sequence (DNA): TGCGCCAGCAGCAAAGTTCCCGGGCATGAGCAGTTCTTC.

This clonotype was found many times. The chain has TRBV7-9 and TRBJ2-5; D gene ambiguous. Between the trimmed V and J ends, which lost 3 bases and 3 bases, there was a span of 8 bases. The germline CDR1 and CDR2 sequences are SEHNR and FQNEAQ (reference sequence). The CDR3 totals 13 residues. The CDR3: CASSFIGEETQYF. The CDR3 DNA reads as TGTGCCAGCAGCTTCATCGGTGAAGAGACCCAGTACTTC.

The chain joins TRBV27 to TRBJ2-3, with 8 bases identical to TRBD2. Germline lookup yields CDR1 MNHEY and CDR2 SMNVEV (reference sequence). V shed 4 bases, J shed 7 bases, and the junction held 7 bases outside the gene matches. The CDR3 is 14 residues long. The CDR3 coding sequence is TGTGCCAGCAGTTCCTCTAGCGGGCAATATACGCAGTATTTT. It translates to CASSSSSGQYTQYF.

This clonotype appeared many times. V is TRBV7-2 and J is TRBJ1-2; D is unresolved. Deletions cut 7 bases from V and 5 bases from J, with 14 bases between. The length of the CDR3 is 13 residues. CDR1 is SGHTA and CDR2 is FQGNSA in the germline V gene. The CDR3, as DNA: TGTGCCAGCATCGAACTCACCGCGTATGGCTACACCTTC. Its protein product is CASIELTAYGYTF. Filled out from reference TRBV7-2 and TRBJ1-2, the complete variable domain reads GAGVSQSPSNKVTEKGKDVELRCDPISGHTALYWYRQSLGQGLEFLIYFQGNSAPDKSGLPSDRFSAERTGGSVSTLTIQRTQQEDSAVYLCASIELTAYGYTFGSGTRLTVV.

In this sample, this clonotype turned up many times. The chain links TRBV4-3 to TRBJ2-2; D could derive from TRBD1 or TRBD2 (5 bases each). The CDR3 has 15 amino acids. Germline-derived CDR1 and CDR2 are LGHNA and YSLEER. With 1 base removed from V and 5 bases from J, the gap between germline ends came to 11 bases. For the CDR3, the DNA is TGCGCCAGCAGCCAAGTGCTGGGGGAAACCGGGGAGCTGTTTTTT. Amino acids: CASSQVLGETGELFF.

This clonotype appeared many times. CDR3 amino acids: CASSYGQGAYGYTF. CDR3 nucleotides: TGTGCCAGCAGCTACGGTCAGGGGGCGTATGGCTACACCTTC. This chain connects TRBV6-5 to TRBJ1-2; 8 nucleotides match TRBD1. The CDR3 is 14 amino acids. With 6 bases clipped from V and 5 bases from J, the junction kept 8 bases outside the gene matches. The germline V gene has CDR1 MNHEY and CDR2 SVGAGI.

This clonotype was recorded a few times. The chain has TRBV11-2 and TRBJ2-6; 9 bases agree with TRBD2. The germline V gene encodes CDR1 SGHAT and CDR2 FQNNGV. CDR3 length: 19 residues. V lost 5 bases and J lost 4; bases outside the gene matches: 15. As DNA, the CDR3 is TGTGCCAGCAGCGTGGATAGCGGGAGTGTTCGGGCCGGGGCCAACGTCCTGACTTTC. This translates into CASSVDSGSVRAGANVLTF.

This clonotype was detected ten times or more. This chain joins TRBV7-2 and TRBJ2-3, with no clear D. There are 13 residues in the CDR3. Germline values: CDR1 SGHTA, CDR2 FQGNSA. With 5 bases removed from V and 2 bases from J, the gap between germline ends came to 8 bases. CDR3 sequence (DNA): TGTGCCAGCAGCCCATACTACACAGATACGCAGTATTTT. It translates to CASSPYYTDTQYF.

Ten or more counts support this clonotype. CDR3 DNA sequence: TGTGCCAGCAGCACCCCGGGGAGCTATGGCTACACCTTC. Translating gives CASSTPGSYGYTF. V usage is TRBV7-2 and J usage is TRBJ1-2; unclear D gene. The CDR3 consists of 13 residues. V shed 5 bases and J shed 4 bases, with 11 bases lying between them. Germline assignment: CDR1 SGHTA and CDR2 FQGNSA.

The chain has TRBV20-1 and TRBJ2-1; TRBD2 aligns across 7 bases. Germline V gene lookup returns CDR1 DFQATT and CDR2 SNEGSKA (reference sequence). The CDR3 runs 14 residues. The V segment lost 6 bases and the J segment 4 bases; nucleotides outside the gene matches: 9. For the CDR3, the DNA is TGCAGTGCCGCCAAATTGCGGGGGTACAATGAGCAGTTCTTC. It translates to CSAAKLRGYNEQFF.

This clonotype was detected a few times. V usage is TRBV20-1 and J usage is TRBJ1-2; the D is unclear. Per the germline V gene, CDR1 is DFQATT and CDR2 is SNEGSKA (reference sequence). V was shortened by 3 bases and J by 4 bases, with 9 bases between the two germline ends. The CDR3 covers 12 residues. The CDR3 coding sequence is TGCAGTGCTAGCCGAGGGAGCTATGGCTACACCTTC. Its protein is CSASRGSYGYTF.

In its sample, this clonotype was seen a few times. The CDR3 reads CASMTSGSLSEQYF. The CDR3 DNA reads TGTGCCAGCATGACTAGCGGGAGCCTCAGCGAGCAGTACTTC. The chain has TRBV2 and TRBJ2-7; 12 bases align to TRBD2. Germline trimming cut 7 bases from V and 6 bases from J; bases unmatched to any gene: 7. The germline CDR1 and CDR2 sequences are SNHLY and FYNNEI. CDR3 length: 14 residues.

In this sample, this clonotype turned up a few times. The chain uses TRBV7-2 and TRBJ2-3; D is tentatively TRBD1 or TRBD2 (6 bases each). V gave up 2 bases and J gave up 2 bases, with 14 bases separating them. Germline assignment: CDR1 SGHTA and CDR2 FQGNSA. The CDR3 consists of 16 residues. Written as DNA, the CDR3 is TGTGCCAGCAGCTTATGGGGGGCTCGAAACACAGATACGCAGTATTTT. Protein product: CASSLWGARNTDTQYF.

This clonotype was counted at least ten times. V usage is TRBV27 and J usage is TRBJ2-6; 14 bases are shared with TRBD2. This CDR3 is built from 20 residues. The germline CDR1 and CDR2 sequences are MNHEY and SMNVEV (reference sequence). Unmatched junction bases numbered 7, after V lost 3 bases and J lost 0 bases. The CDR3 bases are TGTGCCAGCAGTTTGACTAGCGGGAGGGCCCCCTCCTCTGGGGCCAACGTCCTGACTTTC. Its protein product is CASSLTSGRAPSSGANVLTF. Full variable domain (remainder filled in from reference TRBV27 and TRBJ2-6): EAQVTQNPRYLITVTGKKLTVTCSQNMNHEYMSWYRQDPGLGLRQIYYSMNVEVTDKGDVPEGYKVSRKEKRNFPLILESPSPNQTSLYFCASSLTSGRAPSSGANVLTFGAGSRLTVL.

This clonotype was counted many times. The chain links TRBV29-1 to TRBJ2-2, with D maybe TRBD1 (6 bases). CDR3 length: 12 amino acids. The V end lost 7 bases, the J end lost 6 bases, and 12 bases lay between the germline ends. The germline gives CDR1 SQVTM, CDR2 ANQGSEA. In nucleotides, the CDR3 is TGCAGCGCCAGAGGGGGTTCCGGGGAGCTGTTTTTT. It specifies CSARGGSGELFF.

Worth noting for this clonotype: Germline is not matched at one junction end, which may reflect a read error. The rearrangement links TRBV5-6 to TRBJ2-3, with 9 bases fitting TRBD2. Per germline, CDR1 SGHDT and CDR2 YYEEEE. This CDR3 has 16 amino acids. CDR3 coding DNA: TGTGCCAGCGGCTTGGGGACTAGCCTAACGACAGATACGCAGTATTTT. Protein product: CASGLGTSLTTDTQYF. The whole variable domain, filled in from reference TRBV5-6 and TRBJ2-3, reads DAGVTQSPTHLIKTRGQQVTLRCSPKSGHDTVSWYQQALGQGPQFIFQYYEEEERQRGNFPDRFSGHQFPNYSSELNVNALLLGDSALYLCASGLGTSLTTDTQYFGPGTRLTVL.

This clonotype was picked up many times. The chain joins TRBV27 to TRBJ1-1; 10 bases are a match to TRBD1. CDR1 is MNHEY and CDR2 is SMNVEV in the germline V gene (reference sequence). The CDR3 covers 13 residues. The J segment lost 3 bases and the V segment lost 7 bases, leaving 2 bases of the junction unmatched. The CDR3 loop is CASNGQGDTEAFF. The DNA of the CDR3 is TGTGCCAGCAATGGACAGGGGGACACTGAAGCTTTCTTT.

In this sample, this clonotype turned up many times. The rearrangement links TRBV12-3 or TRBV12-4 to TRBJ1-1; D possibly corresponds to TRBD1 (5 bases). Between the trimmed V and J ends, which lost 0 bases and 5 bases, there was a span of 10 bases. This CDR3 is built from 14 residues. The CDR3 sequence is CASSLAQGRTEAFF. The CDR3 DNA sequence: TGTGCCAGCAGTTTAGCGCAGGGTAGAACTGAAGCTTTCTTT.

This clonotype was detected many times. The J gene is TRBJ2-7, the V gene TRBV7-2; no reliable D call. The CDR3 covers 14 residues. CDR1 SGHTA and CDR2 FQGNSA come from the germline V gene. Trimming took 1 base from V and 0 from J, leaving 7 bases between them. Here the CDR3 reads CASSLGSASYEQYF. The CDR3 DNA is TGTGCCAGCAGCTTAGGATCGGCCTCCTACGAGCAGTACTTC.

This clonotype was counted a few times. The chain has TRBV7-7 and TRBJ2-5; a possible D gene is TRBD1 (5 bases). Between the trimmed V and J ends, which lost 5 bases and 2 bases, there was a span of 15 bases. Germline values: CDR1 SSHAT, CDR2 FNYEAQ (reference sequence). CDR3 size: 15 residues. The CDR3 DNA reads as TGTGCCAGCAGCCCCAGGGTGGCGGTTCAAGAGACCCAGTACTTC. It encodes CASSPRVAVQETQYF.

This sequence joins TRBV25-1 and TRBJ2-3; maybe TRBD2 (6 bases). Trimming removed 8 bases from V and 1 base from J, with 16 bases in between. CDR1 MGHDK and CDR2 SYGVNS come from the germline V gene. The CDR3 length is 15 residues. CDR3 coding DNA: TGTGCCAGCGGATGGCACGGGGGAGGCACAGATACGCAGTATTTT. This encodes CASGWHGGGTDTQYF. Supplemented by reference TRBV25-1 and TRBJ2-3, the full variable domain reads EADIYQTPRYLVIGTGKKITLECSQTMGHDKMYWYQQDPGMELHLIHYSYGVNSTEKGDLSSESTVSRIRTEHFPLTLESARPSHTSQYLCASGWHGGGTDTQYFGPGTRLTVL.

The sample holds many counts of this clonotype. The chain combines TRBV5-5 with TRBJ1-2, with D possibly TRBD1 on 6 matching bases. CDR1 SGHKS and CDR2 YYEKEE come from the germline V gene (reference sequence). The germline V and J ends were trimmed by 5 bases and 7 bases, with 15 bases remaining between them. The CDR3 spans 13 residues. CDR3 protein: CASRVQGGGGYTF. CDR3 sequence (DNA): TGTGCCAGCAGGGTACAGGGAGGAGGTGGCTACACCTTC.

This chain's CDR3 is CASSPMALSSYNEQFF. CDR3 DNA sequence: TGTGCCAGCAGCCCTATGGCGCTCAGCTCCTACAATGAGCAGTTCTTC. The chain employs TRBV4-2 and TRBJ2-1, with unresolved D. Germline values: CDR1 LGHNA, CDR2 YNFKEQ. The CDR3 is 16 residues long. The V gene lost 4 bases and the J gene lost 0 bases, with 13 bases spanning the gap.

This clonotype has at least ten counts. The chain combines TRBV7-2 with TRBJ1-1, with no clear D. Germline assignment: CDR1 SGHTA and CDR2 FQGNSA. Trimming removed 3 bases from V and 4 bases from J, with 12 bases in between. The CDR3 spans 14 residues. Written as DNA, the CDR3 is TGTGCCAGCAGCTTCCCCAGGACCGTCACTGAAGCTTTCTTT. Translated: CASSFPRTVTEAFF.